The 15 T cell receptor beta chains given below trace back to one sample, sequenced in a study of blood T cell repertoires in COVID-19. Produced via immunoSEQ multiplex PCR; TCRdb's table is partial and in-frame only. The table includes 200,000 or so clones, roughly four fifths detected once. The sample taken for sequencing was peripheral blood. These receptors originate from a woman aged 25 to 39 who had recovered from COVID-19.

The genes are TRBV7-3 and TRBJ1-2; D is uncertain. CDR3 length equals 15 residues. Germline CDR1 reads SGHTA; CDR2 reads FQGTGA. V gave up 0 bases and J gave up 0 bases, with 8 bases separating them. The CDR3, as DNA: TGTGCCAGCAGCTTAACGGGAGATCCTAACTATGGCTACACCTTC. This sequence encodes CASSLTGDPNYGYTF.

This chain uses TRBV18 with TRBJ2-7; 10 nucleotides match TRBD1. The CDR3 consists of 15 residues. From germline, CDR1 is KGHSH and CDR2 LQKENI. The V gene end was trimmed by 5 bases and the J gene end by 6 bases; junction bases not matched to a gene: 10. The CDR3 loop reads CASSGQGVSPREQYF. For the CDR3, the DNA is TGTGCCAGCTCAGGACAGGGGGTTTCTCCTCGCGAGCAGTACTTC.

The chain combines TRBV27 with TRBJ1-1; D is uncertain. Per the germline V gene, CDR1 is MNHEY and CDR2 is SMNVEV (reference sequence). Trimming removed 3 bases at V and 2 bases at J, with 7 bases between. This CDR3 region has 13 residues. This chain's CDR3 is CASSFSTNTEAFF. CDR3 sequence (DNA): TGTGCCAGCAGTTTTTCGACTAACACTGAAGCTTTCTTT.

The rearrangement links TRBV6-5 to TRBJ2-7; D perhaps matches TRBD1 (6 bases). The CDR3 loop spans 12 amino acids. Germline CDR1 reads MNHEY; CDR2 reads SVGAGI. Trimming stripped 6 bases from V and 7 bases from J, with 13 bases between. CDR3 nucleotides: TGTGCCAGCAGCGGGGACATCGGGGAGCAGTACTTC. Protein sequence: CASSGDIGEQYF.

This chain joins TRBV6-4 and TRBJ2-3; possibly TRBD1 for D (5 bases). This CDR3 has 15 residues. Between the trimmed V and J ends, which lost 6 bases and 0 bases, there was a span of 13 bases. Germline V gives CDR1 MRHNA, CDR2 SNTAGT. This CDR3 reads CASSPDRTSTDTQYF. The CDR3, as DNA: TGTGCCAGCAGCCCAGACAGAACTAGCACAGATACGCAGTATTTT.

The chain combines TRBV7-2 with TRBJ1-2; D is possibly TRBD1 (5 bases). The ends were cut back, 6 bases at V and 4 bases at J, with 12 bases in the middle. Per germline, CDR1 SGHTA and CDR2 FQGNSA. The CDR3 extends over 13 amino acids. The CDR3, as DNA: TGTGCCAGCAGTCAACCTGACAGCTATGGCTACACCTTC. This encodes CASSQPDSYGYTF.

The rearrangement joins TRBV18 to TRBJ2-5; D may be TRBD2 (5 bases). CDR3 length equals 14 residues. Trimming took 0 bases from V and 5 from J, leaving 10 bases between them. Germline CDR1 is KGHSH and CDR2 is LQKENI. CDR3 loop: CASSPPWERETQYF. The CDR3 DNA reads TGTGCCAGCTCACCACCGTGGGAGCGGGAGACCCAGTACTTC.

J is TRBJ2-1 and V is TRBV29-1, with 9 nucleotides matching TRBD2. Germline assignment: CDR1 SQVTM and CDR2 ANQGSEA. The J segment lost 5 bases and the V segment lost 6 bases, leaving 5 bases of the junction unmatched. The CDR3 runs to 13 residues. CDR3 protein: CSVSGTSHNEQFF. DNA of the CDR3: TGCAGCGTGTCCGGGACTAGCCACAATGAGCAGTTCTTC.

The V call is TRBV6-2 or TRBV6-3, the J call TRBJ2-1; D is possibly TRBD2 (6 bases). The CDR3 is 15 amino acids. Germline assignment: CDR1 MNHEY and CDR2 SVGEGT. V was trimmed by 2 bases and J by 4 bases, leaving 12 bases between them. The CDR3 reads CASSYPSAGYNEQFF. The CDR3 DNA is TGTGCCAGCAGTTACCCTAGCGCGGGATACAATGAGCAGTTCTTC.

This sequence joins TRBV28 and TRBJ2-2, with 7 bases fitting TRBD1. Germline lookup yields CDR1 MDHEN and CDR2 SYDVKM. Germline trimming cut 6 bases from V and 1 base from J; bases unmatched to any gene: 5. This CDR3 is 15 amino acids long. CDR3 sequence reads: CASRTGTENTGELFF. CDR3 in DNA: TGTGCCAGCAGAACCGGGACAGAGAACACCGGGGAGCTGTTTTTT.

This clone was recorded only once. This chain joins TRBV5-1 and TRBJ2-3; TRBD1 agrees at 10 bases. The trim removed 4 bases at V and 4 bases at J, leaving 6 bases unmatched. The germline V gene encodes CDR1 SGHRS and CDR2 YFSETQ. CDR3 length: 15 residues. Here the CDR3 reads CASSLSGTGADTQYF. In DNA, the CDR3 is TGCGCCAGCAGCCTTTCCGGGACAGGGGCAGATACGCAGTATTTT. Complete variable domain (other parts from reference TRBV5-1 and TRBJ2-3): KAGVTQTPRYLIKTRGQQVTLSCSPISGHRSVSWYQQTPGQGLQFLFEYFSETQRNKGNFPGRFSGRQFSNSRSEMNVSTLELGDSALYLCASSLSGTGADTQYFGPGTRLTVL.

The gene calls are TRBV21-1 and TRBJ2-7; TRBD1 is taken as the D call from the table, unchecked against the DNA. TRBV21-1 is marked as a pseudogene. The CDR3 runs to 17 residues. In DNA, the CDR3 is TGTGCCAGCAGCAAGCAGTTCCAGGGGGCGATTACCTACGAGCAGTACTTC. It encodes CASSKQFQGAITYEQYF.

This clone showed up just once. The chain carries TRBV30 and TRBJ1-4; D is perhaps TRBD1 (6 bases). V dropped 3 bases and J dropped 9 bases, with 23 bases sitting between them. Germline CDR1 reads GTSNPN; CDR2 reads SVGIG (reference sequence). The length of the CDR3 is 16 residues. As DNA, the CDR3 is TGTGCCTGGAGCTTCGCGGGGGGGCCACGAGGGCAAAAACTGTTTTTT. It is translated as CAWSFAGGPRGQKLFF.

V and J are TRBV9 and TRBJ2-5; TRBD1 agrees at 10 bases. V shed 3 bases, J shed 5 bases, and the junction held 4 bases outside the gene matches. The CDR3 runs to 14 residues. Germline loops: CDR1 SGDLS, CDR2 YYNGEE. The DNA of the CDR3 is TGTGCCAGCAGCGGGGGACAGGGGAGGGAGACCCAGTACTTC. The encoded protein is CASSGGQGRETQYF.

This sequence joins TRBV4-2 and TRBJ2-7, with 9 bases matching TRBD1. V shed 4 bases and J 3 bases; nucleotides not matched to a gene: 4. Germline CDR1 and CDR2: LGHNA and YNFKEQ. This CDR3 comprises 14 residues. As DNA, the CDR3 is TGTGCCAGCAGCCCGGGGACAGGGATCTACGAGCAGTACTTC. It codes for CASSPGTGIYEQYF.